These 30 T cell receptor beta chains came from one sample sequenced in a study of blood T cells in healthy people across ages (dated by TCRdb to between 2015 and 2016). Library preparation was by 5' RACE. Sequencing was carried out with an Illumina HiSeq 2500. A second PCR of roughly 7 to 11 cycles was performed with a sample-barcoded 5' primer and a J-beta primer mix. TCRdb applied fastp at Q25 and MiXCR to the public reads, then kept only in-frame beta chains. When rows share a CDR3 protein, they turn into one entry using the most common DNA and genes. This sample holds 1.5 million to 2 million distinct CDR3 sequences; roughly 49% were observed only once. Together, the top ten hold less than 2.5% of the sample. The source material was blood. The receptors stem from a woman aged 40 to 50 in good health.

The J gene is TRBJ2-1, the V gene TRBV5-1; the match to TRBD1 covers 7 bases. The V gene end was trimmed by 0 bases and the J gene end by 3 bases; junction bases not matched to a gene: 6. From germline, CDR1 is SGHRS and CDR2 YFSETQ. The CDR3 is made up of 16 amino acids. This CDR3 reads CASSLVGDRVYNEQFF. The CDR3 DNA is TGCGCCAGCAGCTTGGTAGGTGACAGGGTCTACAATGAGCAGTTCTTC.

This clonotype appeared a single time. In DNA form, the CDR3 reads TGTGCCAGCAGTTCCCCGGGACAGGGCCTCAGGCACTCCTACAATGAGCAGTTCTTC. Its protein is CASSSPGQGLRHSYNEQFF. The chain links TRBV6-5 to TRBJ2-1; TRBD1 aligns across 9 bases. Germline lookup yields CDR1 MNHEY and CDR2 SVGAGI. After removal of 4 bases from V and 0 bases from J, the junction contained 13 bases not matched to a gene. This CDR3 comprises 19 residues.

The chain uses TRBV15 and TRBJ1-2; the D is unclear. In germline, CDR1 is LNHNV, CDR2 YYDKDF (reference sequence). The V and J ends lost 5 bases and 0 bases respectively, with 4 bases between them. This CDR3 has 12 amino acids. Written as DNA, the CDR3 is TGTGCCACCAGCGAATCTAACTATGGCTACACCTTC. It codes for CATSESNYGYTF.

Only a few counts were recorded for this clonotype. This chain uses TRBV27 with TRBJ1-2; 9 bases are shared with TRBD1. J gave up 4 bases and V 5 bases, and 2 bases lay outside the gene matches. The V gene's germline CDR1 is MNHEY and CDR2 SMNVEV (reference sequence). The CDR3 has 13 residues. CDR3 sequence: CASSGTGFYGYTF. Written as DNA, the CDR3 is TGTGCCAGCAGTGGGACAGGGTTCTATGGCTACACCTTC.

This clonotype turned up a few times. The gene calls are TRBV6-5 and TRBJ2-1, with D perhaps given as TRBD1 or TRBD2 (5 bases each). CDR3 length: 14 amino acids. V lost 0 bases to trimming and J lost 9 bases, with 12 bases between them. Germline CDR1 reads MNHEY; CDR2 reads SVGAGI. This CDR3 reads CASSYSRGGGEQFF. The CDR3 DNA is TGTGCCAGCAGTTACTCGAGGGGTGGGGGTGAGCAGTTCTTC.

The CDR3 loop reads CASARVLETDTQYF. The CDR3 nucleotides are TGTGCCAGCGCCCGGGTACTAGAAACAGATACGCAGTATTTT. The J gene is TRBJ2-3, the V gene TRBV6-2 or TRBV6-3, with a tentative D call TRBD2 (5 bases). CDR1 and CDR2 from the germline V gene are MNHEY and SVGEGT. CDR3 length: 14 residues. V was pared by 8 bases and J by 3 bases, with 15 bases between.

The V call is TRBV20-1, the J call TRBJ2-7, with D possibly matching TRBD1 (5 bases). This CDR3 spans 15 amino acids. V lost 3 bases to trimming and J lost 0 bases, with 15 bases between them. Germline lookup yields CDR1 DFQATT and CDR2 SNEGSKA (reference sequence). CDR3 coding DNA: TGCAGTGCTAGGGGGCAGCCTTCGAGCTCCTACGAGCAGTACTTC. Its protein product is CSARGQPSSSYEQYF.

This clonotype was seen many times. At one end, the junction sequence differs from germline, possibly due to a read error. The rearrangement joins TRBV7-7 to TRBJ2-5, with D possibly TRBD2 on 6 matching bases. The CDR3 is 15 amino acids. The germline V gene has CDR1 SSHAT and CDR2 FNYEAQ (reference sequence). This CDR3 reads CASTQEGLSQETQYF. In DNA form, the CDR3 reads TGTGCTAGCACCCAGGAGGGGCTATCCCAAGAGACCCAGTACTTC.

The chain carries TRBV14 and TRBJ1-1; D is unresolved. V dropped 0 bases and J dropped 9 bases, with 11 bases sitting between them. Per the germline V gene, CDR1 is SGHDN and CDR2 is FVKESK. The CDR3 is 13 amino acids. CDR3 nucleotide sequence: TGTGCCAGCAGCCAAGATTTCGGAAGCAAAGCTTTCTTT. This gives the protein CASSQDFGSKAFF.

CDR3 sequence: CATSPRDSTDTQYF. As DNA, the CDR3 is TGTGCCACCAGTCCCCGGGATAGCACAGATACGCAGTATTTT. The genes are TRBV24-1 and TRBJ2-3; D might be TRBD2 (5 bases). The CDR3 sequence is 14 residues long. The germline V gene encodes CDR1 KGHDR and CDR2 SFDVKD. V lost 6 bases, J lost 0 bases, and 9 bases lay in between.

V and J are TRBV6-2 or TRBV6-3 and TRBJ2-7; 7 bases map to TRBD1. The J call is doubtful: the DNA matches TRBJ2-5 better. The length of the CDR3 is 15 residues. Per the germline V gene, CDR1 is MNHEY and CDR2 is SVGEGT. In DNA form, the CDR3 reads TGTGCCAGCACTAAGGGCAGGACAGGAACAATGACCCAGTACTTC. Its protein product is CASTKGRTGTMTQYF.

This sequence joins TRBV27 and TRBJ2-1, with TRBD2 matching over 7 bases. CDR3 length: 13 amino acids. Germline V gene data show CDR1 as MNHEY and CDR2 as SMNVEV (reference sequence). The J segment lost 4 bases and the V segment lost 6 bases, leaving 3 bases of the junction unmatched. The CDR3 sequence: CASRLASYNEQFF. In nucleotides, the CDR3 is TGTGCCAGCAGACTAGCGAGTTACAATGAGCAGTTCTTC.

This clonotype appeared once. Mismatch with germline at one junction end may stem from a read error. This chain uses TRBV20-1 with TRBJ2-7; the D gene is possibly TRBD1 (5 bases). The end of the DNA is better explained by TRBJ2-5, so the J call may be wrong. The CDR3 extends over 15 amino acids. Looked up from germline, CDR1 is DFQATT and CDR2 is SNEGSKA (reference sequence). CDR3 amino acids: CSARNHPVGQGTQYF. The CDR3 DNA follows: TGCAGTGCTAGAAACCACCCCGTGGGGCAAGGGACCCAGTACTTC.

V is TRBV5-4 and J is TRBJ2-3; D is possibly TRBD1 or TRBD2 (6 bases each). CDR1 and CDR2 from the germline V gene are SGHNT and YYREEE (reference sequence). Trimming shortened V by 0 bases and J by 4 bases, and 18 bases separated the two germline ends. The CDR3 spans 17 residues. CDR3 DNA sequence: TGTGCCAGCAGCTTGGAGGAAGGGGGGCTCCCCCCAGATACGCAGTATTTT. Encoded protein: CASSLEEGGLPPDTQYF.

The CDR3 reads CASSALTFQETQYF. The CDR3 DNA reads TGTGCCAGCAGTGCCCTGACTTTTCAAGAGACCCAGTACTTC. The J gene is TRBJ2-5, the V gene TRBV25-1, with D unresolved. Deletions cut 4 bases from V and 2 bases from J, with 11 bases between. CDR1 and CDR2 (germline): MGHDK, SYGVNS. The CDR3 loop spans 14 amino acids.

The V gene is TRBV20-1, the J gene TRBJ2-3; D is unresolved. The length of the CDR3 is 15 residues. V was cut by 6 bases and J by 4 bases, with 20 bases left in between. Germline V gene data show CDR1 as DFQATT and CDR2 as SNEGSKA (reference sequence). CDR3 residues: CSAHDTGRSPDTQYF. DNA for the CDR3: TGCAGTGCCCATGACACTGGTCGGTCCCCAGATACGCAGTATTTT.

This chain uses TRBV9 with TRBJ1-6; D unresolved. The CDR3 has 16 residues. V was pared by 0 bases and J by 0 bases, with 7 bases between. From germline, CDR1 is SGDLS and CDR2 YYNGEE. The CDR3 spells CASSVGISSYNSPLHF. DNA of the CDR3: TGTGCCAGCAGCGTAGGAATAAGCTCCTATAATTCACCCCTCCACTTT.

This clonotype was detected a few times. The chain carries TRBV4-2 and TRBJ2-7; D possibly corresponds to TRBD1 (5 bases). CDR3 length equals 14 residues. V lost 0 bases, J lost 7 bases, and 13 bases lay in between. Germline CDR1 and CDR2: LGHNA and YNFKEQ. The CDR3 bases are TGTGCCAGCAGCCAAGAGGGGCCCCTGGGTGAGCAGTACTTC. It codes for CASSQEGPLGEQYF.

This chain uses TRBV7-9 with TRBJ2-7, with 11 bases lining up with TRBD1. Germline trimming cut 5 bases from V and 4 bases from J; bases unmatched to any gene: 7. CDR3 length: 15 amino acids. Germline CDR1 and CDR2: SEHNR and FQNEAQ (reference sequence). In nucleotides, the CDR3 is TGTGCCAGCAGCCCGGACAGGGGGCGGCTATACGAGCAGTACTTC. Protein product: CASSPDRGRLYEQYF.

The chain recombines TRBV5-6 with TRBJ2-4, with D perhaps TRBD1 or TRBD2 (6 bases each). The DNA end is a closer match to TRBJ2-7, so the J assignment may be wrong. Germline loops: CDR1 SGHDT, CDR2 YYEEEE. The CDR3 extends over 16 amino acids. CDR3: CASSLNVGHREDEQYF. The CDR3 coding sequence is TGTGCCAGCAGCTTAAACGTAGGTCACAGGGAGGACGAGCAGTACTTC.

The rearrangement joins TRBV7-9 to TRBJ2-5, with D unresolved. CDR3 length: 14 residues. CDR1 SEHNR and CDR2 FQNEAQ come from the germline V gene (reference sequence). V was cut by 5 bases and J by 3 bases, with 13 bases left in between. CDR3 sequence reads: CASSIPTSKETQYF. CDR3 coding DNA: TGTGCCAGCAGCATCCCGACATCGAAAGAGACCCAGTACTTC.

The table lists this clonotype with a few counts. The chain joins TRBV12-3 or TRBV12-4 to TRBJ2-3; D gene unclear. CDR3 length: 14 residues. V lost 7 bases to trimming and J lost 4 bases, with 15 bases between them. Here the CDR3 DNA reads TGTGCCAGCACCCAGATTCCAAAAGCAGATACGCAGTATTTT. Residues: CASTQIPKADTQYF.

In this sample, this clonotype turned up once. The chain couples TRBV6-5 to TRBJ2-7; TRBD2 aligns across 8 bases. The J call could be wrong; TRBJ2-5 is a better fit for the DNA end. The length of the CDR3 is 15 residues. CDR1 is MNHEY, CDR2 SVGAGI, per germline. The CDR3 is CASRSSGAFRETQYF. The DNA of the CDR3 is TGTGCCAGCAGAAGTAGCGGGGCCTTCCGGGAGACCCAGTACTTC.

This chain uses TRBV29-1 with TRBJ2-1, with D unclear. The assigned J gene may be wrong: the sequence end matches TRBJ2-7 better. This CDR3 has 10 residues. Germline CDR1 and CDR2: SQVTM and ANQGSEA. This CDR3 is CSVPYNEQYF. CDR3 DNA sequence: TGCAGCGTCCCCTACAATGAGCAGTACTTC.

CDR3 amino acids: CASSDPRKGETSTDTQYF. The CDR3 DNA reads as TGTGCCAGCAGCGATCCCCGGAAGGGGGAAACTAGCACAGATACGCAGTATTTT. V and J are TRBV9 and TRBJ2-3; tentatively, D is TRBD1 (6 bases). V was shortened by 3 bases and J by 0 bases, with 20 bases between the two germline ends. CDR3 length equals 18 residues. Germline V gene lookup returns CDR1 SGDLS and CDR2 YYNGEE.

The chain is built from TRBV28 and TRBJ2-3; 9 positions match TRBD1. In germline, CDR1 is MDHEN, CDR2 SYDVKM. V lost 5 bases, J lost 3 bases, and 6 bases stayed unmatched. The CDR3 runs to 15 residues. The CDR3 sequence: CASSPAGTGTDTQYF. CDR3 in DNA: TGTGCCAGCAGTCCGGCCGGGACAGGGACAGATACGCAGTATTTT.

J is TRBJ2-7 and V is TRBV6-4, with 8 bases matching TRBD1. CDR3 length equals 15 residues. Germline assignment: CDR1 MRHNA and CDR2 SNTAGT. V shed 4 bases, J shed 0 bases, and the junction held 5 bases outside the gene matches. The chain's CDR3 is CASSVTGGGSYEQYF. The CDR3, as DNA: TGTGCCAGCAGTGTCACAGGGGGAGGCTCCTACGAGCAGTACTTC.

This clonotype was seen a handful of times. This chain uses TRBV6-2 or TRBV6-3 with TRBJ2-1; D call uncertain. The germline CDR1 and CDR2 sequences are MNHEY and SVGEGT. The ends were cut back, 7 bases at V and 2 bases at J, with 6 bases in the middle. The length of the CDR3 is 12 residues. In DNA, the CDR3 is TGTGCCAGCATGACCCCCTACAATGAGCAGTTCTTC. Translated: CASMTPYNEQFF.

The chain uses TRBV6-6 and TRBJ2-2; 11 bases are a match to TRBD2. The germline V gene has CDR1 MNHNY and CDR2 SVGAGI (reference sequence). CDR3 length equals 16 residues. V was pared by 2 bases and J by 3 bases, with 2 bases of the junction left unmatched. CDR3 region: CASSYTSGSYTGELFF. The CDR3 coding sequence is TGTGCCAGCAGTTACACTAGCGGGAGTTACACCGGGGAGCTGTTTTTT.

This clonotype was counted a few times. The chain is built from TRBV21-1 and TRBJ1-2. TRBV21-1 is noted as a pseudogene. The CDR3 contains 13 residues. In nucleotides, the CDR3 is TGTGCCAGCCCTAAGGCGAGGGTGTGCGGCTACACCTTC. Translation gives CASPKARVCGYTF.